These T cell receptor beta chains were read from a single sample in a study of OX40 agonist ivuxolimab in advanced cancers. Some clones are missing from TCRdb's copy, which holds only in-frame ones; the method was immunoSEQ multiplex PCR. Of under 20,000 clones in the sample, around 82% are singletons; the top ten hold around 3.1%. The source material was CD4+ or CD8+ T cells sorted from blood, sampled in a trial of the OX40 agonist ivuxolimab. The receptors were gathered from an adult with an advanced solid tumor such as melanoma, head and neck, liver or kidney cancer. The CDR3 runs from the conserved cysteine through the conserved F or W. The D gene is left open where the match is weak. Clone size, where shown, is once, few, many, or a class for clones that have expanded.

abundance	len	v_gene	d_gene	j_gene	CDR3nt	CDR3aa
-	14	TRBV6-1	-	TRBJ2-7	TGTGCCAGCAGTATACGGGGGGCGGAGGACGAGCAGTACTTC	CASSIRGAEDEQYF
-	16	TRBV9	TRBD2	TRBJ2-2	TGTGCCAGCAGCCCACGACTAGCGGAGTACACCGGGGAGCTGTTTTTT	CASSPRLAEYTGELFF
-	15	TRBV30	-	TRBJ2-1	TGTGCCTGGACCTCTGGGGTAGCCCCAGACAATGAGCAGTTCTTC	CAWTSGVAPDNEQFF
-	15	TRBV25-1	TRBD1	TRBJ1-2	TGTGCCAGCAGTGAATATAAGGGGACAGACTATGGCTACACCTTC	CASSEYKGTDYGYTF
-	16	TRBV19	-	TRBJ1-4	TGTGCCAGTAGTGCTTGGACAGTTGCAACTAATGAAAAACTGTTTTTT	CASSAWTVATNEKLFF
-	15	TRBV4-1	TRBD2	TRBJ2-7	TGCGCCAGCAGCCCCCGGACTAGCGGGGGCTACGAGCAGTACTTC	CASSPRTSGGYEQYF
-	15	TRBV28	-	TRBJ2-1	TGTGCCAGCAGTCGATACCAGACAGGCTACAATGAGCAGTTCTTC	CASSRYQTGYNEQFF
-	13	TRBV29-1	TRBD1	TRBJ2-7	TGCAGCGTTTGGGGACAGGGGCTAGTGGAGCAGTACTTC	CSVWGQGLVEQYF
-	17	TRBV4-2	TRBD2	TRBJ2-1	TGTGCCAGCAGCCAAGCTTCCGGGACTAGCGGGAGCAATGAGCAGTTCTTC	CASSQASGTSGSNEQFF
few	12	TRBV19	-	TRBJ1-6	TGTGCCAGTAGTACGACCAATTCACCCCTCCACTTT	CASSTTNSPLHF